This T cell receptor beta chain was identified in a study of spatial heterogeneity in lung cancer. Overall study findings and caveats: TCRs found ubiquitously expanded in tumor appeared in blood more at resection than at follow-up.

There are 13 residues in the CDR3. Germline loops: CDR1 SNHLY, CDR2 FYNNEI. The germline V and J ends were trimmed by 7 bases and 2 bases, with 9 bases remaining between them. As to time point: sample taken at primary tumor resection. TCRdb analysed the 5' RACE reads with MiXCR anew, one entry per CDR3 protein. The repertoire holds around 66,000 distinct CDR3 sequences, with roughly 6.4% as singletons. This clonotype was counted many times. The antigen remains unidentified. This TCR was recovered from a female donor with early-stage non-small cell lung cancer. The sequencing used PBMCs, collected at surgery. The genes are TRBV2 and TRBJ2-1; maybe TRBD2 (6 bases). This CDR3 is CASTGVTYNEQFF. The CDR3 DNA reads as TGTGCCAGCACGGGGGTAACCTACAATGAGCAGTTCTTC.